This entry lists 2 T cell receptor beta chains sequenced from one sample in a study of blood T cell repertoires in COVID-19. TCRdb's table, derived via immunoSEQ multiplex PCR, lists solely in-frame clones and lacks some. The table shows 55,000 to 85,000 clones, with more than 75% occurring only once. The material sequenced was peripheral blood. Receptors originate from a human donor in a cohort sampled during active COVID-19.

V gene TRBV23-1 combines with J gene TRBJ2-7; 7 nucleotides agree with TRBD1. TRBV23-1 is an open reading frame, and its role is uncertain. Trimming took 2 bases from V and 6 from J; bases not matched to a gene: 10. This CDR3 is 15 amino acids long. CDR3 in amino acids: CASSQIARQGAEQYF. DNA for the CDR3: TGCGCCAGCAGTCAAATCGCCAGACAGGGCGCCGAGCAGTACTTC.

V usage is TRBV9 and J usage is TRBJ1-6; no reliable D call. Per germline, CDR1 SGDLS and CDR2 YYNGEE. CDR3 length: 15 amino acids. V was trimmed by 4 bases and J by 6 bases, leaving 14 bases between them. This chain's CDR3 is CASSPSVRSNSPLHF. The CDR3 DNA reads as TGTGCCAGCAGCCCCTCGGTTAGATCTAATTCACCCCTCCACTTT.